The 25 T cell receptor beta chains reported below all come from one sample, sequenced in a study of cytomegalovirus exposure and HLA in healthy donors. PCR employed 60 Vbeta and 13 Jbeta primers. The table came from immunoSEQ multiplex PCR; TCRdb's copy has only in-frame clones and leaves some out. This table has about 170,000 clones, 82% appearing once. Source material: PBMCs. These receptors all come from a girl between 5 and 17 years old in good health and CMV-seropositive.

The V call is TRBV11-3, the J call TRBJ2-1; D is perhaps TRBD2 (5 bases). This CDR3 spans 13 amino acids. V lost 2 bases and J 8 bases, leaving 10 bases between the germline ends. In germline, CDR1 is SGHNT, CDR2 YENEEA. The CDR3 loop reads CASSLQDGDEQFF. DNA for the CDR3: TGTGCCAGCAGCTTACAAGACGGGGATGAGCAGTTCTTC.

This CDR3 reads CASSSEYLGLAEQETQYF. The CDR3, as DNA: TGTGCCAGCAGCTCAGAATACCTTGGACTAGCGGAACAAGAGACCCAGTACTTC. This chain joins TRBV7-6 and TRBJ2-5, with 10 bases fitting TRBD2. Trimming took 4 bases from V and 2 from J; bases not matched to a gene: 13. CDR1 and CDR2 (germline): SGHVS, FNYEAQ. This CDR3 contains 18 residues.

The chain has TRBV27 and TRBJ2-7; D is undetermined. Germline V gene lookup returns CDR1 MNHEY and CDR2 SMNVEV (reference sequence). V lost 2 bases to trimming and J lost 2 bases, with 7 bases between them. The CDR3 totals 13 residues. CDR3 loop: CASSLGTAYEQYF. DNA for the CDR3: TGTGCCAGCAGTTTAGGAACAGCCTACGAGCAGTACTTC.

A single count supports this clone. V gene TRBV4-3 combines with J gene TRBJ1-1; a weak D match, TRBD1 (5 bases). The V gene lost 1 base and the J gene lost 3 bases, with 9 bases spanning the gap. Germline V CDR1 and CDR2: LGHNA, YSLEER. The CDR3 covers 14 residues. As DNA, the CDR3 is TGCGCCAGCAGCCAAGGGTGGGGCGACACTGAAGCTTTCTTT. Amino acid sequence: CASSQGWGDTEAFF.

The rearrangement joins TRBV5-1 to TRBJ2-5, with a tentative D call TRBD2 (6 bases). The DNA matches TRBJ2-7 better at its end, which makes the J call doubtful. The CDR3 runs to 13 residues. Germline loops: CDR1 SGHRS, CDR2 YFSETQ. CDR3 sequence (DNA): TGCGCCAGCAGCTTTGGGGAGGCCTACGAGCAGTACTTC. Translation: CASSFGEAYEQYF.

CDR3 nucleotide sequence: TGTGCCAGCAGTTATGACGGGGGCTCTGGGGCCAACGTCCTGACTTTC. Translating it yields CASSYDGGSGANVLTF. V is TRBV6-6 and J is TRBJ2-6; weak D call: TRBD2 (6 bases). V lost 3 bases and J 0 bases, leaving 9 bases between the germline ends. Germline V CDR1 and CDR2: MNHNY, SVGAGI (reference sequence). This CDR3 is 16 amino acids long.

The chain joins TRBV27 to TRBJ2-2, with D possibly TRBD2 on 7 matching bases. The length of the CDR3 is 16 residues. The germline V and J ends were trimmed by 0 bases and 4 bases, with 12 bases remaining between them. Germline V gives CDR1 MNHEY, CDR2 SMNVEV (reference sequence). Here the CDR3 DNA reads TGTGCCAGCAGTTTATCAGGGGGGGCCGGCACCGGGGAGCTGTTTTTT. Its protein is CASSLSGGAGTGELFF.

V usage is TRBV28 and J usage is TRBJ1-3; tentatively, D is TRBD1 (5 bases). This CDR3 region has 14 residues. CDR1 and CDR2 (germline): MDHEN, SYDVKM. V dropped 7 bases and J dropped 9 bases, with 19 bases sitting between them. CDR3 loop: CASTPPGVGATIYF. The DNA for the CDR3 is TGTGCCAGCACCCCCCCGGGGGTTGGTGCCACCATATATTTT. Looking up the rest from reference TRBV28 and TRBJ1-3 gives the full variable domain: DVKVTQSSRYLVKRTGEKVFLECVQDMDHENMFWYRQDPGLGLRLIYFSYDVKMKEKGDIPEGYSVSREKKERFSLILESASTNQTSMYLCASTPPGVGATIYFGEGSWLTVV.

The V call is TRBV9, the J call TRBJ2-2, with 11 bases identical to TRBD1. The CDR3 covers 15 residues. V dropped 2 bases and J dropped 7; count of bases not matched to a gene: 4. CDR1 and CDR2 (germline): SGDLS, YYNGEE. The chain's CDR3 is CASSVGQGAFGELFF. Written as DNA, the CDR3 is TGTGCCAGCAGCGTTGGACAGGGGGCTTTCGGGGAGCTGTTTTTT.

The chain links TRBV25-1 to TRBJ2-7; no clear D. CDR3 size: 11 residues. CDR1 is MGHDK, CDR2 SYGVNS, per germline. Trimming cost V 4 bases and J 2 bases, with 3 bases left between them. CDR3 sequence: CASSGAYEQYF. CDR3 coding DNA: TGTGCCAGCAGTGGAGCCTACGAGCAGTACTTC.

This sequence joins TRBV6-1 and TRBJ1-4, with 7 bases fitting TRBD1. V shed 2 bases, J shed 8 bases, and the junction held 11 bases outside the gene matches. The length of the CDR3 is 16 residues. The germline V gene encodes CDR1 MNHNS and CDR2 SASEGT. CDR3 nucleotide sequence: TGTGCCAGCAGTGAAAGTTTAATGGGGACAGAGGAAAAACTGTTTTTT. Residues: CASSESLMGTEEKLFF.

The V gene is TRBV28, the J gene TRBJ2-5; weak D call: TRBD2 (5 bases). The CDR3 contains 13 residues. CDR1 MDHEN and CDR2 SYDVKM come from the germline V gene. V was pared by 6 bases and J by 0 bases, with 8 bases between. The CDR3 DNA follows: TGTGCCAGCAGCTACGGGGACCAAGAGACCCAGTACTTC. This codes for CASSYGDQETQYF.

The rearrangement uses TRBV1 and TRBJ2-3; the table assigns TRBD2, which was not confirmed against the DNA. TRBV1 is annotated as a pseudogene. This CDR3 is 16 amino acids long. CDR3 nucleotide sequence: TGCACCAGCAGCCACCCGGGACTAGCGGGAGTGGATACGCAGTATTTT. This codes for CTSSHPGLAGVDTQYF.

The gene calls are TRBV10-1 and TRBJ2-3; 7 nucleotides align to TRBD2. The CDR3 totals 15 residues. The germline V gene has CDR1 WNHNN and CDR2 SYGVQD (reference sequence). The J segment lost 5 bases and the V segment lost 5 bases, leaving 10 bases of the junction unmatched. The CDR3 DNA reads as TGCGCCAGCAGTCCAGTGGCGGGAGTAGGAGATACGCAGTATTTT. Translated, it gives CASSPVAGVGDTQYF.

The chain employs TRBV5-6 and TRBJ2-7; D is unresolved. Trimming pared 0 bases from V and 1 base from J, leaving 5 bases between. CDR3 length: 13 residues. Germline-derived CDR1 and CDR2 are SGHDT and YYEEEE. CDR3 amino acids: CASSLVQSYEQYF. CDR3 nucleotides: TGTGCCAGCAGCTTGGTACAGTCCTACGAGCAGTACTTC.

This clone has only a few counts. The gene calls are TRBV2 and TRBJ1-3; no firm D call. The V end was cut by 4 bases, the J end by 7 bases, with 11 bases between. Germline CDR1 and CDR2: SNHLY and FYNNEI. The CDR3 extends over 13 amino acids. The CDR3 here is CASSGLEKNTIYF. CDR3 coding DNA: TGTGCCAGCAGTGGATTGGAGAAGAACACCATATATTTT. The full variable domain, in which reference TRBV2 and TRBJ1-3 provide the parts outside the CDR3, is EPEVTQTPSHQVTQMGQEVILRCVPISNHLYFYWYRQILGQKVEFLVSFYNNEISEKSEIFDDQFSVERPDGSNFTLKIRSTKLEDSAMYFCASSGLEKNTIYFGEGSWLTVV.

The chain is built from TRBV4-1 and TRBJ1-2, with TRBD1 identical over 10 bases. The CDR3 is 15 residues long. With 1 base clipped from V and 3 bases from J, the junction kept 2 bases outside the gene matches. Germline CDR1 reads MGHRA; CDR2 reads YSYEKL. CDR3: CASSQGQGADYGYTF. CDR3 in DNA: TGCGCCAGCAGCCAAGGACAGGGGGCGGACTATGGCTACACCTTC.

J is TRBJ1-1 and V is TRBV5-4, with D hard to call. In germline, CDR1 is SGHNT, CDR2 YYREEE (reference sequence). Trimming took off 0 bases at V and 1 base at J, with 7 bases between the two ends. The CDR3 extends over 14 amino acids. The CDR3 DNA reads as TGTGCCAGCAGCTTGGAGCAGCGGAACACTGAAGCTTTCTTT. It codes for CASSLEQRNTEAFF.

The genes are TRBV15 and TRBJ2-7; D might be TRBD1 (5 bases). The CDR3 runs 14 residues. The V gene lost 1 base and the J gene lost 3 bases, with 10 bases spanning the gap. CDR1 LNHNV and CDR2 YYDKDF come from the germline V gene (reference sequence). This CDR3 reads CATSRGERGYEQYF. The CDR3 bases are TGTGCCACCAGCAGAGGGGAAAGGGGCTACGAGCAGTACTTC.

The rearrangement uses TRBV2 and TRBJ2-1; 10 bases agree with TRBD1. Germline CDR1 reads SNHLY; CDR2 reads FYNNEI. The CDR3 contains 15 residues. V shed 5 bases, J shed 3 bases, and the junction held 4 bases outside the gene matches. The CDR3 spells CASSPGTGVYNEQFF. DNA for the CDR3: TGTGCCAGCAGTCCCGGGACAGGGGTCTACAATGAGCAGTTCTTC.

The V call is TRBV11-3, the J call TRBJ1-1, with 7 bases identical to TRBD1. The junction had 3 bases not matched to a gene; V was cut back by 2 bases and J by 3 bases. This CDR3 region has 14 residues. Per the germline V gene, CDR1 is SGHNT and CDR2 is YENEEA. CDR3 region: CASSLLGGDTEAFF. The DNA for the CDR3 is TGTGCCAGCAGCTTATTAGGGGGCGACACTGAAGCTTTCTTT.

The rearrangement uses TRBV28 and TRBJ1-4; 7 bases map to TRBD1. The CDR3 runs 14 residues. The ends lost 6 bases at V and 7 bases at J; junction bases unmatched: 8. Germline assignment: CDR1 MDHEN and CDR2 SYDVKM. The CDR3: CASSPGQMSEKLFF. In DNA form, the CDR3 reads TGTGCCAGCAGCCCGGGACAGATGAGTGAAAAACTGTTTTTT.

The rearrangement links TRBV2 to TRBJ2-1; D gene ambiguous. The CDR3 runs to 14 residues. The V end was cut by 6 bases, the J end by 10 bases, with 19 bases between. Germline lookup yields CDR1 SNHLY and CDR2 FYNNEI. This CDR3 is CASSPEPGYQEQFF. In DNA, the CDR3 is TGTGCCAGCAGCCCTGAGCCAGGTTATCAGGAGCAGTTCTTC.

J is TRBJ2-7 and V is TRBV6-1, with 12 bases aligning to TRBD2. The length of the CDR3 is 15 residues. Trimming at V came to 4 bases and at J to 1 base, leaving 2 bases not matched to a gene. Germline loops: CDR1 MNHNS, CDR2 SASEGT. As DNA, the CDR3 is TGTGCCAGCAGTGGGGGACTAGCGGGTTCCTACGAGCAGTACTTC. It yields the protein CASSGGLAGSYEQYF.

The table lists this clone with a few counts. The V gene is TRBV5-6, the J gene TRBJ1-1; D is unresolved. V shed 0 bases and J shed 10 bases, with 10 bases lying between them. This CDR3 is 12 amino acids long. The germline V gene has CDR1 SGHDT and CDR2 YYEEEE. Here the CDR3 reads CASSLVEGGAFF. CDR3 sequence (DNA): TGTGCCAGCAGCTTGGTGGAGGGTGGAGCTTTCTTT.